Shown below are 17 T cell receptor beta chains from a single sample sequenced in a study of blood T cell repertoires in COVID-19. The repertoire was sequenced with immunoSEQ multiplex PCR; TCRdb's copy has only in-frame clones and lacks some. This table holds about 170,000 clones, just over 90% found once. Sequenced material: peripheral blood. The receptors stem from a man younger than 30 with COVID-19, enrolled during active disease.

The V gene is TRBV27, the J gene TRBJ2-7, with D perhaps matching TRBD2 (6 bases). The CDR3 is made up of 14 amino acids. The V gene's germline CDR1 is MNHEY and CDR2 SMNVEV (reference sequence). V lost 5 bases, J lost 6 bases, and 17 bases lay in between. The CDR3 nucleotides read TGTGCCAGCAGTAGAGGGACGGGAGCAGTCGAGCAGTACTTC. Its translation: CASSRGTGAVEQYF.

V usage is TRBV6-4 and J usage is TRBJ2-3; the D gene is possibly TRBD1 (5 bases). Germline V gene sequence: CDR1 MRHNA, CDR2 SNTAGT. V shed 6 bases and J shed 1 base, with 17 bases lying between them. The CDR3 runs to 16 residues. CDR3 amino acids: CASSRRVGAGTDTQYF. The CDR3 region has the DNA TGTGCCAGCAGCCGGAGAGTTGGGGCCGGCACAGATACGCAGTATTTT.

J is TRBJ2-5 and V is TRBV5-6; D might be TRBD1 (5 bases). With 2 bases removed from V and 4 bases from J, the gap between germline ends came to 15 bases. Germline V gives CDR1 SGHDT, CDR2 YYEEEE. The CDR3 length is 15 residues. The CDR3 sequence: CASSFPTGSAETQYF. In nucleotides, the CDR3 is TGTGCCAGCAGCTTTCCCACAGGATCGGCAGAGACCCAGTACTTC.

This clone has just one count. This chain connects TRBV7-2 to TRBJ2-1; D is undetermined. The CDR3 totals 14 residues. Germline lookup yields CDR1 SGHTA and CDR2 FQGNSA. The V gene lost 3 bases and the J gene lost 0 bases, with 6 bases spanning the gap. The CDR3, as DNA: TGTGCCAGCAGCTTCGCTAGCTCCTACAATGAGCAGTTCTTC. Translation: CASSFASSYNEQFF.

This clone was found a few times. CDR3 amino acids: CASSQDLGHPTEAFF. The CDR3 DNA reads as TGTGCCAGCAGCCAAGATTTGGGGCACCCCACTGAAGCTTTCTTT. The V and J genes are TRBV3-1 (or the pseudogene TRBV3-2) and TRBJ1-1; TRBD1 is a possible D gene (5 bases). V dropped 0 bases and J dropped 4 bases, with 12 bases sitting between them. The CDR3 runs 15 residues. Germline V gene sequence: CDR1 LGHDT, CDR2 YNNKEL (reference sequence).

The chain uses TRBV7-9 and TRBJ2-2; tentatively, D is TRBD1 (6 bases). Germline lookup yields CDR1 SEHNR and CDR2 FQNEAQ (reference sequence). The CDR3 is made up of 13 amino acids. V shed 5 bases and J shed 5 bases, with 9 bases lying between them. The CDR3 spells CASSPQGTGELFF. CDR3 in DNA: TGTGCCAGCAGCCCACAGGGTACCGGGGAGCTGTTTTTT.

This chain links TRBV28 with TRBJ1-2; no firm D call. The V gene lost 5 bases and the J gene lost 4 bases, with 17 bases spanning the gap. CDR3 size: 15 residues. Germline CDR1 MDHEN, CDR2 SYDVKM. CDR3: CASSPTPGYTYGYTF. The CDR3 DNA follows: TGTGCCAGCAGTCCGACGCCCGGGTACACCTATGGCTACACCTTC.

The chain recombines TRBV28 with TRBJ2-7; perhaps TRBD2 as D (6 bases). Between the trimmed V and J ends, which lost 6 bases and 5 bases, there was a span of 20 bases. This CDR3 comprises 15 residues. CDR1 MDHEN and CDR2 SYDVKM come from the germline V gene. The CDR3 is CASSDRGRGNHEQYF. CDR3 DNA sequence: TGTGCCAGCAGCGACCGAGGACGGGGGAACCACGAGCAGTACTTC.

This clone was recorded once. The chain is built from TRBV4-1 and TRBJ1-5; D gene ambiguous. V was trimmed by 6 bases and J by 4 bases, leaving 10 bases between them. Germline lookup yields CDR1 MGHRA and CDR2 YSYEKL. This CDR3 is 13 amino acids long. The DNA for the CDR3 is TGCGCCAGCAGTTACAGTGAAAATCAGCCCCAGCATTTT. Translated, it gives CASSYSENQPQHF.

The J gene is TRBJ1-2, the V gene TRBV5-1; TRBD1 agrees at 9 bases. Germline CDR1 is SGHRS and CDR2 is YFSETQ. The CDR3 consists of 15 residues. With 4 bases clipped from V and 2 bases from J, the junction kept 6 bases outside the gene matches. CDR3 sequence (DNA): TGCGCCAGCAGCACCGGGACAGGGTCGAACTATGGCTACACCTTC. It codes for CASSTGTGSNYGYTF.

The sample holds one count of this clone. The V call is TRBV30, the J call TRBJ2-7; 7 nucleotides line up with TRBD1. The CDR3 extends over 15 amino acids. Trimming cost V 2 bases and J 1 base; bases outside gene matches: 8. CDR1 and CDR2 (germline): GTSNPN, SVGIG (reference sequence). As DNA, the CDR3 is TGTGCCTGGAGTTTAATGGGCAGGGGGTCCTACGAGCAGTACTTC. It is translated as CAWSLMGRGSYEQYF.

The rearrangement uses TRBV6-5 and TRBJ2-1; D gene uncertain. Trimming removed 10 bases at V and 1 base at J, with 11 bases between. The germline CDR1 and CDR2 sequences are MNHEY and SVGAGI. This CDR3 region has 13 residues. CDR3 region: CATLKRSYNEQFF. In DNA, the CDR3 is TGTGCCACCCTGAAACGGTCCTACAATGAGCAGTTCTTC.

This chain links TRBV6-6 with TRBJ1-3; D uncertain. V gave up 2 bases and J gave up 6 bases, with 5 bases separating them. From germline, CDR1 is MNHNY and CDR2 SVGAGI (reference sequence). The CDR3 loop spans 12 amino acids. As DNA, the CDR3 is TGTGCCAGCAGTTACCGGGAAAACACCATATATTTT. Its translation is CASSYRENTIYF.

The chain carries TRBV28 and TRBJ2-2; TRBD1 might be the D (5 bases). The ends were cut back, 0 bases at V and 5 bases at J, with 7 bases in the middle. Per germline, CDR1 MDHEN and CDR2 SYDVKM. The CDR3 length is 14 residues. The CDR3: CASSLWQGTGELFF. CDR3 nucleotides: TGTGCCAGCAGTTTATGGCAGGGAACCGGGGAGCTGTTTTTT.

J is TRBJ2-7 and V is TRBV30; 7 positions agree with TRBD1. The CDR3 length is 14 residues. The germline CDR1 and CDR2 sequences are GTSNPN and SVGIG (reference sequence). V lost 4 bases and J lost 2; bases outside the gene matches: 8. The CDR3 spells CAWNRQGNAYEQYF. For the CDR3, the DNA is TGTGCCTGGAACCGACAGGGAAATGCCTACGAGCAGTACTTC.

The chain has TRBV5-4 and TRBJ2-2; D is possibly TRBD2 (5 bases). CDR1 and CDR2 (germline): SGHNT, YYREEE (reference sequence). This CDR3 spans 13 amino acids. V was cut by 2 bases and J by 8 bases, with 10 bases left in between. CDR3 nucleotides: TGTGCCAGCAGCTTCGGAGGCCCGGGGGAGCTGTTTTTT. Its translation is CASSFGGPGELFF.

V usage is TRBV3-1 (or the pseudogene TRBV3-2) and J usage is TRBJ2-5; D is possibly TRBD1 (6 bases). Trimming removed 1 base at V and 4 bases at J, with 13 bases between. This CDR3 comprises 15 residues. The germline V gene encodes CDR1 LGHDT and CDR2 YNNKEL (reference sequence). CDR3 in DNA: TGTGCCAGCAGCCAAGGCAGGGGTTTCGGAGAGACCCAGTACTTC. Encoded protein: CASSQGRGFGETQYF.